The 24 T cell receptor beta chains below come from one sample, sequenced in a study of sequential checkpoint blockade in melanoma. Noted treatment: randomized to nivolumab then ipilimumab (arm A) or the reverse (arm B). Clones were read by immunoSEQ multiplex PCR, and TCRdb kept only the in-frame ones, dropping some. The sample carries about 9,600 clones, 20% to 30% recorded once. Sequencing used tumor tissue (inferred from file names), obtained from a patient given nivolumab and ipilimumab in sequence. All receptors come from a human donor with melanoma.

This clone showed up many times. The chain uses TRBV11-3 and TRBJ2-7; 10 positions agree with TRBD1. Germline trimming cut 4 bases from V and 5 bases from J; bases unmatched to any gene: 8. Germline CDR1 is SGHNT and CDR2 is YENEEA. This CDR3 is 15 amino acids long. The DNA of the CDR3 is TGTGCCAGCAGCTCCTCCGGGACAGGGGTCCACGAGCAGTACTTC. Translation gives CASSSSGTGVHEQYF. The entire variable domain, with the rest obtained from reference TRBV11-3 and TRBJ2-7, is as follows: EAGVVQSPRYKIIEKKQPVAFWCNPISGHNTLYWYLQNLGQGPELLIRYENEEAVDDSQLPKDRFSAERLKGVDSTLKIQPAELGDSAVYLCASSSSGTGVHEQYFGPGTRLTVT.

The rearrangement links TRBV30 to TRBJ1-1, with 9 bases fitting TRBD1. Germline values: CDR1 GTSNPN, CDR2 SVGIG (reference sequence). The CDR3 sequence is 13 residues long. J lost 1 base, V lost 7 bases, and 4 bases had no gene match. The CDR3 coding sequence is TGTGCCTTATCGGACAGGGGGAACACTGAAGCTTTCTTT. Its translation is CALSDRGNTEAFF.

This clone was seen a single time. The chain links TRBV18 to TRBJ2-1, with 10 bases that match TRBD1. Trimming removed 2 bases from V and 8 bases from J; junction bases left unmatched: 6. The CDR3 spans 15 residues. Germline V gives CDR1 KGHSH, CDR2 LQKENI. The CDR3 is CASSPATGGKDEQFF. In DNA, the CDR3 is TGTGCCAGCTCACCAGCGACAGGGGGCAAAGATGAGCAGTTCTTC. The full variable domain, with the rest looked up from reference TRBV18 and TRBJ2-1, is NAGVMQNPRHLVRRRGQEARLRCSPMKGHSHVYWYRQLPEEGLKFMVYLQKENIIDESGMPKERFSAEFPKEGPSILRIQQVVRGDSAAYFCASSPATGGKDEQFFGPGTRLTVL.

This clone was picked up a small number of times. V is TRBV29-1 and J is TRBJ1-5; possible D gene TRBD1, 6 bases. Germline CDR1 reads SQVTM; CDR2 reads ANQGSEA. The CDR3 covers 12 residues. V dropped 6 bases and J dropped 4 bases, with 10 bases sitting between them. CDR3: CSVGHLNQPQHF. CDR3 coding DNA: TGCAGCGTGGGACACCTTAATCAGCCCCAGCATTTT. Using reference TRBV29-1 and TRBJ1-5 for the parts outside the CDR3, the full variable domain is SAVISQKPSRDICQRGTSLTIQCQVDSQVTMMFWYRQQPGQSLTLIATANQGSEATYESGFVIDKFPISRPNLTFSTLTVSNMSPEDSSIYLCSVGHLNQPQHFGDGTRLSIL.

This CDR3 is CASSLNRDRTTEAFF. DNA for the CDR3: TGTGCCAGCTCACTTAACCGGGACAGGACCACTGAAGCTTTCTTT. The chain is built from TRBV18 and TRBJ1-1; 8 nucleotides line up with TRBD1. The CDR3 has 15 residues. V gave up 4 bases and J gave up 4 bases; unmatched junction bases: 8. Germline CDR1 reads KGHSH; CDR2 reads LQKENI.

The J gene is TRBJ1-5, the V gene TRBV6-8; perhaps TRBD1 as D (5 bases). CDR1 and CDR2 (germline): MNHGY, SAAAGT. V shed 0 bases and J shed 7 bases, with 10 bases lying between them. The CDR3 totals 14 residues. The CDR3 DNA sequence: TGTGCCAGCAGTTACTCGGGGGGTTCGCAGCCCCAGCATTTT. Residues: CASSYSGGSQPQHF.

The CDR3, as DNA: TGTGCCAGCAGCCAGGACGGGGCCCCGTCGGGTGAAAAACTGTTTTTT. Translated, it gives CASSQDGAPSGEKLFF. V and J are TRBV14 and TRBJ1-4; D may be TRBD1 (5 bases). Per germline, CDR1 SGHDN and CDR2 FVKESK. V was pared by 3 bases and J by 7 bases, with 18 bases between. There are 16 residues in the CDR3.

The rearrangement joins TRBV11-3 to TRBJ1-1, with 7 bases fitting TRBD1. CDR1 is SGHNT, CDR2 YENEEA, per germline. Unmatched junction bases numbered 4, after V lost 3 bases and J lost 0 bases. The CDR3 loop spans 15 amino acids. The CDR3 sequence: CASSFQGGMNTEAFF. The CDR3 DNA reads TGTGCCAGCAGCTTTCAGGGGGGCATGAACACTGAAGCTTTCTTT.

This clone showed up many times. CDR3 nucleotides: TGTGCCAGCAGTGGGATTGTGCGAGATTCGTACGAGCAGTACTTC. Encoded protein: CASSGIVRDSYEQYF. The chain combines TRBV6-8 with TRBJ2-7; D is unresolved. Germline V gene data show CDR1 as MNHGY and CDR2 as SAAAGT. The CDR3 is made up of 15 amino acids. Trimming took 5 bases from V and 4 from J, leaving 18 bases between them.

By proportion, this clone is medium-sized (0.01 to 0.1%). The J gene is TRBJ1-4, the V gene TRBV11-3; D gene ambiguous. Germline V gene lookup returns CDR1 SGHNT and CDR2 YENEEA. The length of the CDR3 is 14 residues. V lost 5 bases and J lost 9, with 16 bases in between. CDR3 sequence (DNA): TGTGCCAGCAGCCTTGGAACGGAGGGCCAAAAACTGTTTTTT. Translation gives CASSLGTEGQKLFF.

This clone was observed at least ten times. The chain carries TRBV7-1 and TRBJ1-4, with 8 positions matching TRBD1. TRBV7-1 is recorded as an ORF, its role being uncertain. This CDR3 comprises 13 residues. V lost 5 bases to trimming and J lost 6 bases; unmatched junction nucleotides: 2. Here the CDR3 reads CASSDRGYEKLFF. In DNA form, the CDR3 reads TGTGCCAGCAGCGACAGGGGTTATGAAAAACTGTTTTTT.

Only a few counts were recorded for this clone. V usage is TRBV11-3 and J usage is TRBJ1-5; maybe TRBD1 (5 bases). CDR1 is SGHNT and CDR2 is YENEEA in the germline V gene. V was pared by 2 bases and J by 7 bases, with 15 bases between. The CDR3 consists of 15 residues. The CDR3 DNA sequence: TGTGCCAGCAGCTTATTAACCGGTGGGGCCCAGCCCCAGCATTTT. Its translation: CASSLLTGGAQPQHF.

Within the sample, this clone is medium-sized. V is TRBV9 and J is TRBJ2-2, with D uncertain. CDR3 size: 14 residues. With 2 bases removed from V and 4 bases from J, the gap between germline ends came to 9 bases. Germline V gene data show CDR1 as SGDLS and CDR2 as YYNGEE. CDR3 amino acids: CASSVASPTGELFF. Written as DNA, the CDR3 is TGTGCCAGCAGCGTGGCCAGCCCCACCGGGGAGCTGTTTTTT.

The chain links TRBV18 to TRBJ2-1, with 11 nucleotides matching TRBD2. The germline gives CDR1 KGHSH, CDR2 LQKENI. The CDR3 covers 19 residues. Trimming at V came to 0 bases and at J to 1 base, leaving 8 bases not matched to a gene. The CDR3 loop is CASSPPEETSGRSYNEQFF. CDR3 nucleotide sequence: TGTGCCAGCTCACCACCCGAAGAAACTAGCGGGAGATCCTACAATGAGCAGTTCTTC.

The table lists this clone with a few counts. J is TRBJ1-1 and V is TRBV4-1, with 7 bases identical to TRBD1. The CDR3 totals 16 residues. Germline V gives CDR1 MGHRA, CDR2 YSYEKL. V was clipped by 1 base and J by 1 base; unmatched bases: 6. CDR3 loop: CASSQGPGTANTEAFF. As DNA, the CDR3 is TGCGCCAGCAGCCAAGGACCCGGGACAGCGAACACTGAAGCTTTCTTT.

Here the CDR3 DNA reads TGTGCCAGCAGTCTGGGCGGGAGCGGCGATGAGCAGTTCTTC. Its protein product is CASSLGGSGDEQFF. The chain couples TRBV6-8 to TRBJ2-1, with 7 bases that match TRBD2. Losses at the gene ends were 5 bases for V and 8 bases for J; bases not matched to a gene: 9. The germline CDR1 and CDR2 sequences are MNHGY and SAAAGT. This CDR3 is built from 14 residues.

This clone was observed a handful of times. V and J are TRBV11-3 and TRBJ2-3, with a tentative D call TRBD2 (5 bases). The germline V and J ends were trimmed by 5 bases and 4 bases, with 16 bases remaining between them. CDR3 length: 15 residues. The germline V gene encodes CDR1 SGHNT and CDR2 YENEEA. This chain's CDR3 is CASSPLQEAADTQYF. The CDR3 bases are TGTGCCAGCAGCCCCCTCCAGGAGGCCGCAGATACGCAGTATTTT.

This chain joins TRBV9 and TRBJ2-1, with 9 bases matching TRBD2. V lost 3 bases to trimming and J lost 7 bases; unmatched junction nucleotides: 8. The CDR3 contains 15 residues. CDR1 SGDLS and CDR2 YYNGEE come from the germline V gene. This chain's CDR3 is CASSEFNSGSNEQFF. For the CDR3, the DNA is TGTGCCAGCAGCGAGTTCAATAGCGGGAGTAATGAGCAGTTCTTC.

The genes are TRBV6-8 and TRBJ2-1; no clear D gene. CDR1 and CDR2 from the germline V gene are MNHGY and SAAAGT. V lost 1 base and J 3 bases, leaving 7 bases between the germline ends. This CDR3 is built from 14 residues. The CDR3 sequence is CASSYYGRYNEQFF. The CDR3 DNA reads TGTGCCAGCAGTTACTATGGCCGCTACAATGAGCAGTTCTTC.

This clone showed up many times. The rearrangement links TRBV4-1 to TRBJ1-3; 10 nucleotides match TRBD1. Trimming removed 3 bases from V and 4 bases from J; junction bases left unmatched: 9. CDR3 length equals 17 residues. Germline lookup yields CDR1 MGHRA and CDR2 YSYEKL. The CDR3 DNA reads TGCGCCAGCAGCCATTGGGGGACAGGGGTGTACGGAAACACCATATATTTT. Translation: CASSHWGTGVYGNTIYF.

The chain has TRBV5-1 and TRBJ2-7; D tentatively reads TRBD1 or TRBD2 (5 bases each). The germline V gene encodes CDR1 SGHRS and CDR2 YFSETQ. The V end lost 2 bases, the J end lost 2 bases, and 11 bases lay between the germline ends. CDR3 length: 14 amino acids. The CDR3 spells CASSFGTGTYEQYF. Here the CDR3 DNA reads TGCGCCAGCAGCTTTGGGACGGGTACCTACGAGCAGTACTTC.

The rearrangement links TRBV15 to TRBJ1-1; a possible D gene is TRBD1 (5 bases). The CDR3 length is 13 residues. The V end lost 0 bases, the J end lost 11 bases, and 13 bases lay between the germline ends. CDR1 and CDR2 from the germline V gene are LNHNV and YYDKDF (reference sequence). CDR3 sequence (DNA): TGTGCCACCAGCAGAGATCAGGAGAGGGACGCTTTCTTT. This codes for CATSRDQERDAFF.

This chain connects TRBV19 to TRBJ2-1, with 11 bases aligning to TRBD2. With V trimmed by 6 bases and J by 3 bases, 1 base remained unmatched. The CDR3 runs 14 residues. Looked up from germline, CDR1 is LNHDA and CDR2 is SQIVND (reference sequence). In DNA, the CDR3 is TGTGCCAGTAGGACTAGCGGGATCTACAATGAGCAGTTCTTC. Translated, it gives CASRTSGIYNEQFF.

This clone was counted only a few times. The chain couples TRBV2 to TRBJ2-1, with 11 bases lining up with TRBD1. The CDR3 is 14 amino acids. Germline CDR1 and CDR2: SNHLY and FYNNEI. J gave up 8 bases and V 6 bases, and 6 bases lay outside the gene matches. The CDR3 sequence is CASSKDRGQDEQFF. The CDR3 nucleotides read TGTGCCAGCAGCAAGGACAGGGGGCAAGATGAGCAGTTCTTC.